This TCR beta chain was found in a study of T-cell memory formation after mild COVID-19. Study-level information: TCR clusters largely stayed donor specific.

Trimming removed 6 bases from V and 2 bases from J, with 16 bases in between. The CDR3 spans 15 residues. Germline CDR1 reads MNHEY; CDR2 reads SVGAGI. This clonotype was seen only a few times. Its antigen is as yet unknown. General study findings and limits: Pre-infection memory already had some responding clones, implying cross-reactive memory joined.

5'RACE with constant-segment primers yielded barcoded, UMI-tagged TCR alpha and TCR beta cDNA libraries. TCRdb processed the 5' RACE reads anew with MiXCR; each CDR3 protein has one entry. The sample consists of about 400,000 distinct CDR3 sequences, 15% to 20% of them appearing once. The sequenced sample was PBMCs or a T cell subset sorted from them (not recorded which). This TCR was sampled from a man aged 18 to 29 who had mild COVID-19 (a few samples of this study predate the infection). Cell type and time point are not known. The chain couples TRBV6-5 to TRBJ2-5; maybe TRBD1 (6 bases). The CDR3 sequence is CASSQSYRDQETQYF. The CDR3 DNA follows: TGTGCCAGCAGCCAGAGCTACAGGGATCAAGAGACCCAGTACTTC.